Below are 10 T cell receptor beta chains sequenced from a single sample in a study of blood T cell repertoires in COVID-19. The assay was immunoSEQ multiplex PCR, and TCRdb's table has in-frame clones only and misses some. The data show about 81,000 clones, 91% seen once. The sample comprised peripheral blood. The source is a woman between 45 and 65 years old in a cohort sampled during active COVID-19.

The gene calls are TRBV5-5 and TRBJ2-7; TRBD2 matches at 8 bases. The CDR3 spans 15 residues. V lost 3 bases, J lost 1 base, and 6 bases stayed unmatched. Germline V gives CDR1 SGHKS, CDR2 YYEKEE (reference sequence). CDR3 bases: TGTGCCAGCAGCTCCACTGCGGGGGGATCCTACGAGCAGTACTTC. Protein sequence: CASSSTAGGSYEQYF.

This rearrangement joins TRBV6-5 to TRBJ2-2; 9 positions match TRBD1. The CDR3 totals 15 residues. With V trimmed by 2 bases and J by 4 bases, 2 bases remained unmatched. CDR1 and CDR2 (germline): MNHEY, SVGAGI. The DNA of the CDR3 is TGTGCCAGCAGTTACGGGGACAGGGTCACCGGGGAGCTGTTTTTT. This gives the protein CASSYGDRVTGELFF.

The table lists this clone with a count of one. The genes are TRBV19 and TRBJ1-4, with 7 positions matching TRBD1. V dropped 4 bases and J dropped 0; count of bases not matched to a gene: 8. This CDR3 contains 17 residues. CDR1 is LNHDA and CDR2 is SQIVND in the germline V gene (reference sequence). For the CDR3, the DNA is TGTGCCAGTAGTAAGGCCCGACAGGGATCAACTAATGAAAAACTGTTTTTT. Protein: CASSKARQGSTNEKLFF.

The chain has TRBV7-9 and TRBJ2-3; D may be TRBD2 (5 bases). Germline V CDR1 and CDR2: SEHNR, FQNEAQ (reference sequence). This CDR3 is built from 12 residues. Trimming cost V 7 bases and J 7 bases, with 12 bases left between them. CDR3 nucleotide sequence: TGTGCCAGCACCGTATCGGGAAATACGCAGTATTTT. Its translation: CASTVSGNTQYF.

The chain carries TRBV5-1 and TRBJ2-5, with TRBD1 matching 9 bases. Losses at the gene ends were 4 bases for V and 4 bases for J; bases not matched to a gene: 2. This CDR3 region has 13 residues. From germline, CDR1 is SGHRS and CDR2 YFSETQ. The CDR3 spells CASSLDRGETQYF. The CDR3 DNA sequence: TGCGCCAGCAGCCTGGACAGGGGAGAGACCCAGTACTTC.

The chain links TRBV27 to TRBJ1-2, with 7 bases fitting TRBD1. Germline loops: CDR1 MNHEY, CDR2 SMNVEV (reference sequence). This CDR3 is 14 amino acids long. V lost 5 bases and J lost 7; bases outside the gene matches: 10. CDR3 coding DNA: TGTGCCAGCAGTACGGGACAGAGATCGTTTGGCTACACCTTC. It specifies CASSTGQRSFGYTF.

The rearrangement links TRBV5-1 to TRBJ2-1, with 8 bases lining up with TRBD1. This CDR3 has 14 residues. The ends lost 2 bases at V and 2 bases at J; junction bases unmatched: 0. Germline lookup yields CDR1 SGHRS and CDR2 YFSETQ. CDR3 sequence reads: CASSLQGAYNEQFF. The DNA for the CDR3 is TGCGCCAGCAGCTTACAGGGGGCCTACAATGAGCAGTTCTTC.

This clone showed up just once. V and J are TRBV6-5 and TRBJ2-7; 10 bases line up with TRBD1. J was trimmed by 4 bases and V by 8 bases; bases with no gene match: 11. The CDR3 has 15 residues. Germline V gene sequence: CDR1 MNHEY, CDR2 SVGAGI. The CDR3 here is CASSSGQGFPYEQYF. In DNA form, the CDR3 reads TGTGCCAGCTCTTCGGGACAGGGGTTCCCTTACGAGCAGTACTTC.

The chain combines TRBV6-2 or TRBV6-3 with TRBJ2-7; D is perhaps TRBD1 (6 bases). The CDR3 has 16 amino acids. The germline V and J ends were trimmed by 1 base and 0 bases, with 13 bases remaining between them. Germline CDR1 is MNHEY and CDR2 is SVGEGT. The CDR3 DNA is TGTGCCAGCAGTTACTGGGTCGGGGACACCTCCTACGAGCAGTACTTC. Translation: CASSYWVGDTSYEQYF.

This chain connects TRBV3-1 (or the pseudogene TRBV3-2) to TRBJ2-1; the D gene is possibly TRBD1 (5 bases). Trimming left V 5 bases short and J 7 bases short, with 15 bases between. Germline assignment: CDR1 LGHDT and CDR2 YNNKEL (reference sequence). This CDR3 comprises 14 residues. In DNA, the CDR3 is TGTGCCAGCAGCGAGTTAAGGCCAGGGAATGAGCAGTTCTTC. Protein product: CASSELRPGNEQFF.